Described below is a single TCR beta chain sequence and its context. As yet, its antigen is unknown. At one end the junction does not follow the germline gene, possibly because of a read error. The data stem from a study of cytomegalovirus exposure and HLA in healthy donors. Overall study results and limits: The study reported that TCR beta sequences accurately predicted HLA-A and HLA-B alleles in most subjects.

The CDR3 covers 10 residues. The PCR contained 60 Vbeta and 13 Jbeta primers. Assay used: immunoSEQ multiplex PCR; TCRdb lists only in-frame clones, some missing. The sample holds roughly 40,000 clones, roughly 80% seen once. The material sequenced was PBMCs. V usage is TRBV23-1 and J usage is TRBJ1-1; D remains unclear. TRBV23-1 is treated as an ORF (open reading frame) with a function not yet certain. The source of this sequence is a man over 45 in good health and CMV-seronegative. In DNA, the CDR3 is TGCGCCAGCAGTTGCACTGAGGCTTTCTTT. Encoded protein: CASSCTEAFF.